These 13 T cell receptor beta chains were sequenced from one sample in a study of blood T cell repertoires in COVID-19. The table came from immunoSEQ multiplex PCR; TCRdb's copy has only in-frame clones and leaves some out. This sample has around 280,000 clones, with around 88% found just once. Sequenced material: PBMCs or T cells enriched from blood (not recorded which). The receptors derive from a woman aged 40 to 50 who had recovered from COVID-19.

Here the CDR3 reads CASSHIVAGRLCTCYNEQFF. In nucleotides, the CDR3 is TGTGCCAGCAGCCATATCGTAGCGGGACGACTTTGTACTTGCTACAATGAGCAGTTCTTC. The chain couples TRBV21-1 to TRBJ2-1; the table names TRBD2, a call not compared with the DNA. TRBV21-1 is a pseudogene segment. The CDR3 sequence is 20 residues long.

The chain has TRBV7-9 and TRBJ1-1, with a weak D call TRBD1 (5 bases). Trimming left V 1 base short and J 4 bases short, with 10 bases between. CDR1 SEHNR and CDR2 FQNEAQ come from the germline V gene (reference sequence). This CDR3 contains 14 residues. The CDR3 loop is CASSLGGSGTEAFF. Written as DNA, the CDR3 is TGTGCCAGCAGCTTAGGGGGCTCGGGCACTGAAGCTTTCTTT.

The chain couples TRBV19 to TRBJ2-7; 10 bases are a match to TRBD1. Trimming cost V 8 bases and J 0 bases; bases outside gene matches: 7. The CDR3 covers 15 residues. Germline V CDR1 and CDR2: LNHDA, SQIVND (reference sequence). The chain's CDR3 is CASSSGQGSSYEQYF. CDR3 nucleotide sequence: TGTGCCAGTTCCTCGGGACAGGGGAGCTCCTACGAGCAGTACTTC. The full variable domain, rest sourced from reference TRBV19 and TRBJ2-7, is DGGITQSPKYLFRKEGQNVTLSCEQNLNHDAMYWYRQDPGQGLRLIYYSQIVNDFQKGDIAEGYSVSREKKESFPLTVTSAQKNPTAFYLCASSSGQGSSYEQYFGPGTRLTVT.

The rearrangement links TRBV7-2 to TRBJ1-1, with 9 nucleotides matching TRBD1. Germline V gene sequence: CDR1 SGHTA, CDR2 FQGNSA. Trimming removed 7 bases from V and 0 bases from J; junction bases left unmatched: 3. The CDR3 loop spans 14 amino acids. Here the CDR3 reads CASKTGGLNTEAFF. The CDR3 DNA reads as TGTGCCAGCAAGACAGGGGGGCTGAACACTGAAGCTTTCTTT.

This clone was detected ten times or more. The genes are TRBV7-8 and TRBJ2-7; 8 nucleotides agree with TRBD1. Germline CDR1 and CDR2: SGHVS and FQNEAQ. V lost 1 base to trimming and J lost 0 bases; unmatched junction nucleotides: 14. CDR3 length: 19 residues. The CDR3 DNA sequence: TGTGCCAGCAGCTTAGACAGGGGGTTTGTCCTCCCCAGCTCCTACGAGCAGTACTTC. Its translation: CASSLDRGFVLPSSYEQYF.

This chain connects TRBV6-2 or TRBV6-3 to TRBJ2-4; tentatively, D is TRBD1 (6 bases). The CDR3 has 16 residues. The germline V and J ends were trimmed by 2 bases and 3 bases, with 14 bases remaining between them. Germline assignment: CDR1 MNHEY and CDR2 SVGEGT. The CDR3, as DNA: TGTGCCAGCAGTTACCGGCAGGGGTACGGCAAAAACATTCAGTACTTC. As protein: CASSYRQGYGKNIQYF.

This sequence joins TRBV25-1 and TRBJ1-4; no clear D gene. Germline lookup yields CDR1 MGHDK and CDR2 SYGVNS. The V end lost 1 base, the J end lost 8 bases, and 8 bases lay between the germline ends. The CDR3 length is 13 residues. CDR3 in amino acids: CASSESEEEKLFF. The DNA for the CDR3 is TGTGCCAGCAGTGAATCGGAGGAAGAAAAACTGTTTTTT.

This clone has at least ten counts. The chain employs TRBV2 and TRBJ2-2, with 7 bases fitting TRBD1. The CDR3 consists of 15 residues. Germline CDR1 and CDR2: SNHLY and FYNNEI. With V trimmed by 4 bases and J by 6 bases, 8 bases remained unmatched. CDR3 loop: CASSGGQVAPGELFF. In DNA, the CDR3 is TGTGCCAGCAGTGGAGGACAGGTAGCCCCCGGGGAGCTGTTTTTT. The entire variable domain, with the rest obtained from reference TRBV2 and TRBJ2-2, is as follows: EPEVTQTPSHQVTQMGQEVILRCVPISNHLYFYWYRQILGQKVEFLVSFYNNEISEKSEIFDDQFSVERPDGSNFTLKIRSTKLEDSAMYFCASSGGQVAPGELFFGEGSRLTVL.

J is TRBJ2-4 and V is TRBV28, with 7 bases identical to TRBD2. Trimming took 5 bases from V and 6 from J; bases not matched to a gene: 7. The CDR3 spans 14 residues. Germline V gene data show CDR1 as MDHEN and CDR2 as SYDVKM. The CDR3 here is CASSPQRGGNIQYF. The CDR3 DNA follows: TGTGCCAGCAGTCCTCAACGCGGGGGAAACATTCAGTACTTC.

This chain uses TRBV4-3 with TRBJ2-7; D unclear. The V end lost 0 bases, the J end lost 2 bases, and 8 bases lay between the germline ends. The CDR3 runs to 14 residues. CDR1 and CDR2 from the germline V gene are LGHNA and YSLEER. CDR3: CASSQEQSTYEQYF. The DNA for the CDR3 is TGCGCCAGCAGCCAAGAACAATCGACCTACGAGCAGTACTTC.

The V gene is TRBV3-1 (or the pseudogene TRBV3-2), the J gene TRBJ2-1; 13 positions match TRBD2. V shed 2 bases, J shed 6 bases, and the junction held 4 bases outside the gene matches. Germline V CDR1 and CDR2: LGHDT, YNNKEL (reference sequence). The CDR3 has 16 amino acids. The CDR3 nucleotides read TGTGCCAGCAGCCAAACGGGACTAGCGGGATTCAATGAGCAGTTCTTC. As protein: CASSQTGLAGFNEQFF.

This chain uses TRBV18 with TRBJ2-7; a possible D gene is TRBD2 (6 bases). Germline V gene sequence: CDR1 KGHSH, CDR2 LQKENI. Deletions cut 3 bases from V and 6 bases from J, with 12 bases between. The CDR3 is made up of 13 amino acids. The DNA of the CDR3 is TGTGCCAGCTCACCTGGAGGAGGGTTCGAGCAGTACTTC. This gives the protein CASSPGGGFEQYF. The complete variable domain, with remaining parts taken from reference TRBV18 and TRBJ2-7, reads NAGVMQNPRHLVRRRGQEARLRCSPMKGHSHVYWYRQLPEEGLKFMVYLQKENIIDESGMPKERFSAEFPKEGPSILRIQQVVRGDSAAYFCASSPGGGFEQYFGPGTRLTVT.

This clone was picked up a small number of times. The chain recombines TRBV27 with TRBJ1-1, with 7 bases lining up with TRBD1. Germline V gives CDR1 MNHEY, CDR2 SMNVEV (reference sequence). The J segment lost 4 bases and the V segment lost 7 bases, leaving 9 bases of the junction unmatched. This CDR3 is 14 amino acids long. The CDR3 sequence is CASTETEGATEAFF. Written as DNA, the CDR3 is TGTGCCAGCACCGAAACCGAGGGGGCCACTGAAGCTTTCTTT.